The rows below give T cell receptor beta chains drawn from one sample of a study of blood T cell repertoires in COVID-19. Clones were sequenced by immunoSEQ multiplex PCR, and TCRdb holds only the in-frame ones, with some missing. The sample contains 110,000 to 150,000 clones, 84% of which appear only once. Sequenced: peripheral blood. The receptors here all came from a human donor in a cohort sampled during active COVID-19. The CDR3 runs from the conserved cysteine through the conserved F or W. D genes are given only for firm matches. Only some rows state a clone size, as once, few, many or a class for expanded clones.

TRBV4-2,TRBJ2-3,.,TRBD2,TGTGCCAGCAGCCAGGGGGGAAAGCGGGGGCTCACAGATACGCAGTATTTT,CASSQGGKRGLTDTQYF
TRBV19,TRBJ1-2,.,TRBD1,TGTGCCAGTAGTACCCGGGACAGGCGCCTCGGCTACACCTTC,CASSTRDRRLGYTF
TRBV7-2,TRBJ2-2,.,TRBD1,TGTGCCAGCAGCACGCGCTGGACAGGGTCCGGGGAGCTGTTTTTT,CASSTRWTGSGELFF
TRBV5-6,TRBJ2-6,.,.,TGTGCCTCCTCCGGGGCCAACGTCCTGACTTTC,CASSGANVLTF
TRBV19,TRBJ1-2,.,TRBD1,TGTGCCAGTAGTATAGGCCAGGGGGCAGGGTATGGCTACACCTTC,CASSIGQGAGYGYTF
TRBV13,TRBJ2-1,few,TRBD2,TGTGCCAGCAGCTTAGGACTAGCGGGAGGGAACGAGCAGTTCTTC,CASSLGLAGGNEQFF
TRBV6-1,TRBJ1-2,.,.,TGTGCCAGCAGTGAATCAGGGTGGCGTGGCTACACCTTC,CASSESGWRGYTF
TRBV29-1,TRBJ2-1,few,TRBD2,TGCAGCGTTCGGGCGGGGGGCAATGAGCAGTTCTTC,CSVRAGGNEQFF
TRBV6-6,TRBJ1-2,.,.,TGTGCCAGCAGTTACTCGCCCGCAGGGGCGGGCTATGGCTACACCTTC,CASSYSPAGAGYGYTF
TRBV5-8,TRBJ2-1,.,.,TGTGCCAGCAGCTTTAGGGGGGGGCCGGGGAATGAGCAGTTCTTC,CASSFRGGPGNEQFF
TRBV7-2,TRBJ1-2,.,TRBD1,TGTGCCAGCAGCTCTGGACAGGGGGCCGGAGGCTACACCTTC,CASSSGQGAGGYTF
TRBV11-1,TRBJ2-3,.,.,TGTGCCAGCAGCTCCGGACAGAGCACAGATACGCAGTATTTT,CASSSGQSTDTQYF